These T cell receptor beta chains were read from a single sample in a study of cytomegalovirus exposure and HLA in healthy donors. Generated by immunoSEQ multiplex PCR, the TCRdb table keeps only in-frame clones and is missing some. The sample records about 130,000 clones, roughly 70% being singletons. Sequenced: PBMCs. These TCRs come from a young man in good health and CMV-seronegative. The CDR3 runs from the conserved cysteine through the conserved F or W. A D gene is named only where the DNA matches it firmly. The size entry is marked missing in some rows and otherwise reads once, few, many or a size class.

d_gene: NA; abundance: NA; j_gene: TRBJ1-3; v_gene: TRBV25-1; CDR3nt: TGTGCCAGCAGTGTGTCTCAGGGTCCGGGAAACACCATATATTTT; CDR3aa: CASSVSQGPGNTIYF
d_gene: NA; abundance: few; j_gene: TRBJ1-6; v_gene: TRBV5-1; CDR3nt: TGCGCCAGCAGCTTGGGCGTACTTAATTCACCCCTCCACTTT; CDR3aa: CASSLGVLNSPLHF
d_gene: TRBD1; abundance: NA; j_gene: TRBJ1-5; v_gene: TRBV29-1; CDR3nt: TGCAGCGTTCGACAGGGTGGCAATCAGCCCCAGCATTTT; CDR3aa: CSVRQGGNQPQHF
d_gene: NA; abundance: NA; j_gene: TRBJ2-7; v_gene: TRBV27; CDR3nt: TGTGCCAGCAGTTTACTGGCAGAAGCCTACGAGCAGTACTTC; CDR3aa: CASSLLAEAYEQYF
d_gene: NA; abundance: once; j_gene: TRBJ1-1; v_gene: TRBV11-2; CDR3nt: TGTGCCAGCAGCCAGGGTGGGATGGACACTGAAGCTTTCTTT; CDR3aa: CASSQGGMDTEAFF
d_gene: NA; abundance: NA; j_gene: TRBJ2-2; v_gene: TRBV6-6; CDR3nt: TGTGCCAGCAGTTACCGAGGTACCGCGAACACCGGGGAGCTGTTTTTT; CDR3aa: CASSYRGTANTGELFF
d_gene: NA; abundance: NA; j_gene: TRBJ2-7; v_gene: TRBV7-8; CDR3nt: TGTGCCAGCAGCACAACCTACGAGCAGTACTTC; CDR3aa: CASSTTYEQYF
d_gene: NA; abundance: few; j_gene: TRBJ1-3; v_gene: TRBV6-5; CDR3nt: TGTGCCAGCAGCCCGGGGGTGGTGGCCGGAAACACCATATATTTT; CDR3aa: CASSPGVVAGNTIYF
d_gene: NA; abundance: NA; j_gene: TRBJ2-3; v_gene: TRBV28; CDR3nt: TGTGCCAGCAGTTGGCGGGGAAGCACAGATACGCAGTATTTT; CDR3aa: CASSWRGSTDTQYF
d_gene: NA; abundance: NA; j_gene: TRBJ1-2; v_gene: TRBV7-9; CDR3nt: TGTGCCAGCAGTGCATCAGGGTTACGTCCGGGCTACACCTTC; CDR3aa: CASSASGLRPGYTF
d_gene: NA; abundance: once; j_gene: TRBJ1-2; v_gene: TRBV6-5; CDR3nt: TGTGCCAGCAGCTTCGAGCGGGGACCTCGTGGCTACACCTTC; CDR3aa: CASSFERGPRGYTF
d_gene: NA; abundance: NA; j_gene: TRBJ1-3; v_gene: TRBV7-2; CDR3nt: TGTGCCAGCAGCCCGGGACTCTACTCTGGAAACACCATATATTTT; CDR3aa: CASSPGLYSGNTIYF
d_gene: NA; abundance: NA; j_gene: TRBJ2-1; v_gene: TRBV2; CDR3nt: TGTGCCAGCGGGTTTCAAAGCGGCTCCTACAATGAGCAGTTCTTC; CDR3aa: CASGFQSGSYNEQFF
d_gene: TRBD1; abundance: NA; j_gene: TRBJ1-1; v_gene: TRBV6-5; CDR3nt: TGTGCCAGCAGTCGGACAGGGGGCTTGGTAGCTGAAGCTTTCTTT; CDR3aa: CASSRTGGLVAEAFF
d_gene: TRBD2; abundance: NA; j_gene: TRBJ2-3; v_gene: TRBV6-4; CDR3nt: TGTGCCAGCAGTGAAGGGACTAGCGGGGGAGTAGATACGCAGTATTTT; CDR3aa: CASSEGTSGGVDTQYF
d_gene: TRBD1; abundance: NA; j_gene: TRBJ2-7; v_gene: TRBV5-1; CDR3nt: TGCGCCAGCAGCTGGTCGACAGGGAATTTTTACGAGCAGTACTTC; CDR3aa: CASSWSTGNFYEQYF
d_gene: TRBD1; abundance: once; j_gene: TRBJ1-6; v_gene: TRBV4-3; CDR3nt: TGCGCCAGCAGCCAGTTGACAGGGGCAGGTTCACCCCTCCACTTT; CDR3aa: CASSQLTGAGSPLHF
d_gene: NA; abundance: NA; j_gene: TRBJ2-3; v_gene: TRBV11-3; CDR3nt: TGTGCCAGCAGCTTGAGAGCCCGCACAGATACGCAGTATTTT; CDR3aa: CASSLRARTDTQYF
d_gene: NA; abundance: medium-sized; j_gene: TRBJ1-2; v_gene: TRBV27; CDR3nt: TGTGCCAGCAGTTTACGCCCGGGGGAGTATGGCTACACCTTC; CDR3aa: CASSLRPGEYGYTF
d_gene: NA; abundance: NA; j_gene: TRBJ1-4; v_gene: TRBV9; CDR3nt: TGTGCCAGCAGCCCTCACCTGGGAGTTGAAAAACTGTTTTTT; CDR3aa: CASSPHLGVEKLFF
d_gene: NA; abundance: NA; j_gene: TRBJ1-5; v_gene: TRBV6-5; CDR3nt: TGTGCCAGCAGTTACCGTCTAGATCAGCCCCAGCATTTT; CDR3aa: CASSYRLDQPQHF
d_gene: TRBD1; abundance: few; j_gene: TRBJ2-2; v_gene: TRBV7-3; CDR3nt: TGTGCCAGCAGCCCAACAGGGGCCGGGGAGCTGTTTTTT; CDR3aa: CASSPTGAGELFF
d_gene: TRBD1; abundance: NA; j_gene: TRBJ1-2; v_gene: TRBV7-9; CDR3nt: TGTGCCAGCAGCTCAACCGGGACAGAAATTTATGGCTACACCTTC; CDR3aa: CASSSTGTEIYGYTF
d_gene: TRBD1; abundance: NA; j_gene: TRBJ2-7; v_gene: TRBV2; CDR3nt: TGTGCCAGCAGGATTAGGGACAGGATCTACGAGCAGTACTTC; CDR3aa: CASRIRDRIYEQYF
d_gene: NA; abundance: NA; j_gene: TRBJ1-1; v_gene: TRBV7-2; CDR3nt: TGTGCCAGCAGCTTCGCCGGGGAGAACACTGAAGCTTTCTTT; CDR3aa: CASSFAGENTEAFF
d_gene: TRBD2; abundance: NA; j_gene: TRBJ2-5; v_gene: TRBV30; CDR3nt: TGTGCCTGGAGTGTTCAAGGCGGGGGGCAAGAGACCCAGTACTTC; CDR3aa: CAWSVQGGGQETQYF
d_gene: NA; abundance: NA; j_gene: TRBJ1-1; v_gene: TRBV7-3; CDR3nt: TGTGCCAGCAGCTTAAGCGGCAGACACACTGAAGCTTTCTTT; CDR3aa: CASSLSGRHTEAFF
d_gene: NA; abundance: NA; j_gene: TRBJ2-3; v_gene: TRBV30; CDR3nt: TGTGCCTGGAGTGTTCTAGACAGTACGCAGTATTTT; CDR3aa: CAWSVLDSTQYF
d_gene: NA; abundance: NA; j_gene: TRBJ1-6; v_gene: TRBV6-1; CDR3nt: TGTGCCAGCAGTGAAATGGGCCTCGGGGGTTCACCCCTCCACTTT; CDR3aa: CASSEMGLGGSPLHF
d_gene: TRBD2; abundance: NA; j_gene: TRBJ2-5; v_gene: TRBV2; CDR3nt: TGTGCCAGCAGTGACTTAGCGGGGGCCCAAGAGACCCAGTACTTC; CDR3aa: CASSDLAGAQETQYF
d_gene: TRBD2; abundance: NA; j_gene: TRBJ2-3; v_gene: TRBV5-1; CDR3nt: TGCGCCAGCAGCTTGGGGGTGGCGGGGGGCCACACAGATACGCAGTATTTT; CDR3aa: CASSLGVAGGHTDTQYF
d_gene: TRBD1; abundance: NA; j_gene: TRBJ1-2; v_gene: TRBV27; CDR3nt: TGTGCCAGCAGTTGGACAGGGGAGGCCTATGGCTACACCTTC; CDR3aa: CASSWTGEAYGYTF
d_gene: TRBD1; abundance: NA; j_gene: TRBJ2-3; v_gene: TRBV10-1; CDR3nt: TGCGCCAGCAGTAGCTACAGGGGGCGTGCAGATACGCAGTATTTT; CDR3aa: CASSSYRGRADTQYF
d_gene: NA; abundance: few; j_gene: TRBJ1-4; v_gene: TRBV9; CDR3nt: TGTGCCAGCAGCCCCGAGGGGGTACTTAATGAAAAACTGTTTTTT; CDR3aa: CASSPEGVLNEKLFF
d_gene: NA; abundance: NA; j_gene: TRBJ1-2; v_gene: TRBV7-9; CDR3nt: TGTGCCAGCAGCTTAATCGCTATAATCTATGGCTACACCTTC; CDR3aa: CASSLIAIIYGYTF
d_gene: TRBD1; abundance: NA; j_gene: TRBJ1-3; v_gene: TRBV9; CDR3nt: TGTGCCAGCAGCGTCCGGGGACAGGGGTATGGAAACACCATATATTTT; CDR3aa: CASSVRGQGYGNTIYF